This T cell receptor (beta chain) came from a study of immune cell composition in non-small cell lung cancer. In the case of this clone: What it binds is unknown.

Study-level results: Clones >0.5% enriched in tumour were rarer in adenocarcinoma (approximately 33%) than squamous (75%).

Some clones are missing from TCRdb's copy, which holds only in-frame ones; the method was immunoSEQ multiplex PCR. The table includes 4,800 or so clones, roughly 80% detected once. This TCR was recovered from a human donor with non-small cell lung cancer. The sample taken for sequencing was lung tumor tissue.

As DNA, the CDR3 is TGTGCCAGCAGCACGACTAGCTCCACCGGGGAGCTGTTTTTT. Its protein product is CASSTTSSTGELFF. V usage is TRBV9 and J usage is TRBJ2-2, with 7 bases matching TRBD2. In germline, CDR1 is SGDLS, CDR2 YYNGEE. CDR3 size: 14 residues. The trim removed 4 bases at V and 4 bases at J, leaving 4 bases unmatched.